This T cell receptor beta chain originates from a study of identical twins. Study-wide findings and caveats: Cross-sectional statistics, not tracking of the same donors, supported the conclusions.

Deletions cut 8 bases from V and 0 bases from J, with 13 bases between. CDR3 length: 15 residues. Germline values: CDR1 ENHRY, CDR2 SYGVKD. Addition of a universal primer site occurred through template switching, and cDNA carried unique molecular identifiers. TCRdb reanalysed the 5' RACE reads using MiXCR and keeps one entry per CDR3 protein. The sample shows 700,000 to 950,000 distinct CDR3 sequences, approximately 13% of them seen only once. Concerning this clonotype: Antigen: not known.

These data also featured in a second study, about yellow fever vaccine responses in identical twins. From that report: Vaccine T cell responses of twins reportedly seemed partly convergent and partly personalized.

This TCR derives from a young woman in good health. Sequencing was done on a sample of PBMCs. The gene calls are TRBV10-3 and TRBJ2-2; no firm D call. The CDR3 sequence: CAIDPTGTNTGELFF. DNA of the CDR3: TGTGCCATCGACCCTACGGGTACGAACACCGGGGAGCTGTTTTTT.